This T cell receptor beta chain was captured by sequencing in a study of T cells in localized non-small cell lung cancer (dated by TCRdb to 2020 to 2021). Turning to the overall study: The study analyzed T cell repertoires of under 250 early-stage NSCLC patients, comparing tumors and uninvolved tumor-adjacent lungs. The mean age of the NSCLC patients was around 65 years, with 130 or so men and around 110 women. The cohort comprised 200 to 300 treatment-naïve NSCLC patients with resected, localized lung tumors. Results the study describes overall, beyond this receptor: A median of about 50 of the top 100 tumor clones turned up in the paired uninvolved adjacent lung, and 25 to 35 of those clones also ranked among the top 100 of that same adjacent lung. Higher T cell density in blood was associated with longer overall survival, whereas higher clonality in adjacent lung was associated with shorter survival. Uninvolved tumor-adjacent lung showed the highest T cell clonality, higher than tumor, which suggests more focused antigenic responses in the uninvolved tumor-adjacent lung. Because of the exploratory design, TCR variables were selected using unadjusted p-values without false-discovery rate correction. Because multi-region sequencing of the tumors was not done, intratumor heterogeneity could not be ruled out.

TCR beta CDR3 regions were sequenced from DNA using the immunoSEQ Assay. In the original analysis: To compute T cell density, TCR beta template counts were normalized to usable DNA, which was estimated by amplifying housekeeping genes. The preseqR package was used to estimate richness by extrapolating to 400,000 templates for PBMC samples and to 120,000 templates for tissue samples. Clonality was defined as one minus Pielou's evenness. To identify tissue-enriched TCRs, differential abundance testing was run on productive amino-acid clonotypes with a minimum total count of 5 and an alpha of 0.1. The Jaccard Index and the Morisita Overlap Index were used to measure how much the repertoires overlapped between compartments. GLIPH clustered TCR beta CDR3s with public tetramer-defined viral CDR3s; viral motifs required at least three viral sequences plus V-gene enrichment. TCRdb stores this immuneACCESS table with in-frame sequences only. Part of the clones is absent; in the studies checked, under half of the shortfall reflects unresolved V genes, and no reason is known for the rest. V and J calls plus clone size are reproduced from that table; the DNA served to infer D and trimming. The sample includes tens of thousands of clones, with approximately 84% observed a single time. The top ten hold roughly 12% of the sample.

At diagnosis, tumor, uninvolved tumor-adjacent lung and peripheral blood were collected and then preserved as a mix of FFPE and fresh-frozen material. For TCR repertoire profiling, blood samples were analyzed as peripheral blood mononuclear cells. To note about this clone: This receptor's antigen is unknown. No base qualities exist here, and no much larger clone lies one base off it.

The CDR3 has 15 amino acids, counting the end cysteine and phenylalanine. The entry retains the CDR3 DNA only, 45 bases that are in frame from base 1. CDR1 and CDR2 are drawn from the germline V gene: SNHLY, FYNNEI. V is pared back by 8 bases and J by 0 bases, with 14 bases lying between the germline termini. This TCR derives from a female donor older than 55 with stage I lung adenocarcinoma. The chain uses TRBV2 and TRBJ1-5; too little of a D gene remains to name it. Sequenced material: peripheral blood, taken before any cancer treatment. The DNA sequence is as follows: TGTGCCAGCTCTCCTGGAGGATATAGCAATCAGCCCCAGCATTTT. It is translated as CASSPGGYSNQPQHF.